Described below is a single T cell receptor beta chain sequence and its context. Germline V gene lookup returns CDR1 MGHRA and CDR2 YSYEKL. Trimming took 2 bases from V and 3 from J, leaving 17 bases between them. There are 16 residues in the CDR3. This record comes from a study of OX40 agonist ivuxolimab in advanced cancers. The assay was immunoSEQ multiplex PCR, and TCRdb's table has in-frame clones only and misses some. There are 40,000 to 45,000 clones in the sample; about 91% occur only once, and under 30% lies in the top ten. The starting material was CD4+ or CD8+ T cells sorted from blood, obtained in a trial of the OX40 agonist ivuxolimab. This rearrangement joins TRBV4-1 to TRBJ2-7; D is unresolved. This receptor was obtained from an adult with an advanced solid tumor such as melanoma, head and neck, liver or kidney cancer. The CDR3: CASSQTSNFRVYEQYF. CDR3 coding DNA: TGCGCCAGCAGCCAAACCTCGAACTTTCGGGTCTACGAGCAGTACTTC.